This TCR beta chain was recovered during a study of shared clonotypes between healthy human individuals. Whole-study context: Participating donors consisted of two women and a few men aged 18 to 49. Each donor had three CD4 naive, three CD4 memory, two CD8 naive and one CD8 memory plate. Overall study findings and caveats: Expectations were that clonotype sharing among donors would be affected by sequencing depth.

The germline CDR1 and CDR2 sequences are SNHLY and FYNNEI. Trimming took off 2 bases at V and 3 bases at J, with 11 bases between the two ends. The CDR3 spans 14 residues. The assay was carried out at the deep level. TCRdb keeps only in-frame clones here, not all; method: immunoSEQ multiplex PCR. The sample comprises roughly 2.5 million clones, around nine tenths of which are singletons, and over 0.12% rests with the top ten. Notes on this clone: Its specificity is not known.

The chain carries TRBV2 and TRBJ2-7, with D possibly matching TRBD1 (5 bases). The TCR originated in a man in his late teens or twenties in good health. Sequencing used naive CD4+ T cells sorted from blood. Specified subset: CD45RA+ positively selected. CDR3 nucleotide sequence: TGTGCCAGCAGTGAACTGACAGTCCTCTACGAGCAGTACTTC. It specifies CASSELTVLYEQYF. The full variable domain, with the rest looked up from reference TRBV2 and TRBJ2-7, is EPEVTQTPSHQVTQMGQEVILRCVPISNHLYFYWYRQILGQKVEFLVSFYNNEISEKSEIFDDQFSVERPDGSNFTLKIRSTKLEDSAMYFCASSELTVLYEQYFGPGTRLTVT.